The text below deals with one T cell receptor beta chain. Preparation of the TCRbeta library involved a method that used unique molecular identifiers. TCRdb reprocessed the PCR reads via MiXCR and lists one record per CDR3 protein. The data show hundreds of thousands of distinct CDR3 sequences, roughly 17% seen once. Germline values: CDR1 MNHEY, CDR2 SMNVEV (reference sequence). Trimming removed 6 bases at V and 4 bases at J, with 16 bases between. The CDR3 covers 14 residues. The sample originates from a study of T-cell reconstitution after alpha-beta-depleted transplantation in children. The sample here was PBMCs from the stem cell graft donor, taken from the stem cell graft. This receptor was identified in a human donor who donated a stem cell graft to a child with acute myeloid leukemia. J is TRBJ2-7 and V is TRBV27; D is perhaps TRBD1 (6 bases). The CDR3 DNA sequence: TGTGCCAGCAGCCCCGGGACATCGTATTACGAGCAGTACTTC. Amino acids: CASSPGTSYYEQYF.